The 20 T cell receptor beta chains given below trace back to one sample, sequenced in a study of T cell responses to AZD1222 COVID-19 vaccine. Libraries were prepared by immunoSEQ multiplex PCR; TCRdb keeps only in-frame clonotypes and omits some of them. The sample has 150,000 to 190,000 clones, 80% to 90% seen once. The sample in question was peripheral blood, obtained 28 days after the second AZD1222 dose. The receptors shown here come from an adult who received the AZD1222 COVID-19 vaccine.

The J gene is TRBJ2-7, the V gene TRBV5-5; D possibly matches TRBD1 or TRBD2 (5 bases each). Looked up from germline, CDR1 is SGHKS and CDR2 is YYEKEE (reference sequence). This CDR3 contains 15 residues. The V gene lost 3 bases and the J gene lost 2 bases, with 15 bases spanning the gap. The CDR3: CASSYDPGRTYEQYF. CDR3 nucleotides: TGTGCCAGCAGCTATGACCCGGGACGGACCTACGAGCAGTACTTC.

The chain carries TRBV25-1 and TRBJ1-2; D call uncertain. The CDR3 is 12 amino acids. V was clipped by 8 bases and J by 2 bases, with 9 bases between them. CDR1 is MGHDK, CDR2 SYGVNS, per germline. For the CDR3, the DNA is TGTGCCAGCCGGCAAGGGAACTATGGCTACACCTTC. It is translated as CASRQGNYGYTF.

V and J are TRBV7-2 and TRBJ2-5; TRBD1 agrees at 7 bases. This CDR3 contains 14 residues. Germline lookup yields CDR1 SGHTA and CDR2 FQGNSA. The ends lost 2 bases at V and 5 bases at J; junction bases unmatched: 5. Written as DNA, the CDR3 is TGTGCCAGCAGCTTAAGAGGGGGCGCCGAGACCCAGTACTTC. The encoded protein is CASSLRGGAETQYF.

CDR3 in amino acids: CASSAGGREEKLFF. The CDR3 DNA follows: TGTGCCAGCAGTGCAGGGGGGCGCGAGGAAAAACTGTTTTTT. This chain links TRBV25-1 with TRBJ1-4; 7 bases are shared with TRBD1. CDR1 is MGHDK and CDR2 is SYGVNS in the germline V gene. This CDR3 is built from 14 residues. V shed 4 bases, J shed 8 bases, and the junction held 7 bases outside the gene matches.

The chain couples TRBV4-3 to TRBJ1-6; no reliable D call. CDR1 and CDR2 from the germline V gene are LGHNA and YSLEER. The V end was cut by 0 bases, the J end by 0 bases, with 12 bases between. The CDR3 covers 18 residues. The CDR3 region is CASSQDVAGSSYNSPLHF. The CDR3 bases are TGCGCCAGCAGCCAAGATGTAGCTGGGAGCTCCTATAATTCACCCCTCCACTTT.

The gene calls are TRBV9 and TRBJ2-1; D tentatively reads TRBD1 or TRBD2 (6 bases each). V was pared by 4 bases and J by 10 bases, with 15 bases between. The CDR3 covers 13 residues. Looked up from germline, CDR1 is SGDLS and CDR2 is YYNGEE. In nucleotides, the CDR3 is TGTGCCAGCAGCACCCGAGGGGGGTCAGAGCAGTTCTTC. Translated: CASSTRGGSEQFF. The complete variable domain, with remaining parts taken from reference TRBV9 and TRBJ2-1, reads DSGVTQTPKHLITATGQRVTLRCSPRSGDLSVYWYQQSLDQGLQFLIQYYNGEERAKGNILERFSAQQFPDLHSELNLSSLELGDSALYFCASSTRGGSEQFFGPGTRLTVL.

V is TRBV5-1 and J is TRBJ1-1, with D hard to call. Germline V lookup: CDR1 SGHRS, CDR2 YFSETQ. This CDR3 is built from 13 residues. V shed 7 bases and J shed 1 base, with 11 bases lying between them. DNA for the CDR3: TGCGCCAGCGCGGCCTCAAGGAACACTGAAGCTTTCTTT. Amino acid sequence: CASAASRNTEAFF.

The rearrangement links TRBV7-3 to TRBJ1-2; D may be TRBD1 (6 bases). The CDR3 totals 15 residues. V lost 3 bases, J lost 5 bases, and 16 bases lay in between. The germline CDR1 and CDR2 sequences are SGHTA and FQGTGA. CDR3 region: CASSFGPGAQYGYTF. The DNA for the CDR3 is TGTGCCAGCAGCTTTGGGCCAGGGGCTCAATATGGCTACACCTTC.

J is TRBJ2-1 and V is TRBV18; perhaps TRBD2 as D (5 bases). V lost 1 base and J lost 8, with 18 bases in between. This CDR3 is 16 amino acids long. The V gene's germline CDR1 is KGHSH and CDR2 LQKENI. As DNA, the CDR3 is TGTGCCAGCTCACCACGGCTAGCCACCGTTTCGCATGAGCAGTTCTTC. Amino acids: CASSPRLATVSHEQFF.

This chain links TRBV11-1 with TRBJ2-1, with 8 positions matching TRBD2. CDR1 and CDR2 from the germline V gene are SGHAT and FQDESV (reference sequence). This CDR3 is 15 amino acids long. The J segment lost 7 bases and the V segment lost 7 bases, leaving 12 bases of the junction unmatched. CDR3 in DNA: TGTGCCAGCACCCTCGGGGGGGAGCGTTCAAATGAGCAGTTCTTC. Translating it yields CASTLGGERSNEQFF.

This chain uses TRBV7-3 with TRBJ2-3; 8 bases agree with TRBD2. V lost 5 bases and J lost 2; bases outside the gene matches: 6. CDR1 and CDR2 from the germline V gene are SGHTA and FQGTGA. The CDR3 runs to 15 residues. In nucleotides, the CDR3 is TGTGCCAGCAGCCCCAGCGGGAGAGCCACAGATACGCAGTATTTT. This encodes CASSPSGRATDTQYF.

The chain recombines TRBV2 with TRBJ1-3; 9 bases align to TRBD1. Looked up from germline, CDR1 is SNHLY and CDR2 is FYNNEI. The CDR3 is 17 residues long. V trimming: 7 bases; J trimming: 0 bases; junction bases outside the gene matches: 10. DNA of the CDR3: TGTGCCAGCAATTGGGAGGACAGGGGAAACTCTGGAAACACCATATATTTT. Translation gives CASNWEDRGNSGNTIYF. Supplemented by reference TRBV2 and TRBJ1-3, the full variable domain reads EPEVTQTPSHQVTQMGQEVILRCVPISNHLYFYWYRQILGQKVEFLVSFYNNEISEKSEIFDDQFSVERPDGSNFTLKIRSTKLEDSAMYFCASNWEDRGNSGNTIYFGEGSWLTVV.

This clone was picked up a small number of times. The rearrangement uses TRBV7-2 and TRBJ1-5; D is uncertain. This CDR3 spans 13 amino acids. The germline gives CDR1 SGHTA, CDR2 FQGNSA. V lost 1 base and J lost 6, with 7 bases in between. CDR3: CASSLGTGQPQHF. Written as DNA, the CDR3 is TGTGCCAGCAGCTTAGGGACGGGTCAGCCCCAGCATTTT.

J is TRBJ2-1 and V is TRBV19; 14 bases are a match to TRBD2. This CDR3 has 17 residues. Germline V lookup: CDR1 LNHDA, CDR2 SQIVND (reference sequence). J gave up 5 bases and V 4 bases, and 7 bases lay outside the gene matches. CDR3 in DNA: TGTGCCAGTAGTACCGGCGGACTAGCGGGAGGCCACAATGAGCAGTTCTTC. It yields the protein CASSTGGLAGGHNEQFF.

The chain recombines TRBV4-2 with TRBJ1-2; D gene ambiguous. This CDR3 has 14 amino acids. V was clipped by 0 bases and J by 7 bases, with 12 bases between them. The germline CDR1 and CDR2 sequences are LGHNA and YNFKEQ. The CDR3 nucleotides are TGTGCCAGCAGCCAAGATGGCCGCGTCGGTGGCTACACCTTC. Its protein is CASSQDGRVGGYTF.

The CDR3 protein is CASSSGTGRISNQPQHF. The CDR3 DNA sequence: TGTGCCAGCAGTTCCGGGACAGGACGTATCAGCAATCAGCCCCAGCATTTT. The genes are TRBV5-8 and TRBJ1-5; the match to TRBD1 covers 8 bases. This CDR3 is built from 17 residues. Germline V gene lookup returns CDR1 SGHTS and CDR2 YDEGEE. V lost 5 bases and J lost 1; bases outside the gene matches: 11.

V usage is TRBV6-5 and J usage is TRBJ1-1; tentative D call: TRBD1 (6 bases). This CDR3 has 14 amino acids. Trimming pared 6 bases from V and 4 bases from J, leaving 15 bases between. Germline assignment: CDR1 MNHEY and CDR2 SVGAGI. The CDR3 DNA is TGTGCCAGCAGACCGGACAGCTGGGTCACTGAAGCTTTCTTT. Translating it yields CASRPDSWVTEAFF.

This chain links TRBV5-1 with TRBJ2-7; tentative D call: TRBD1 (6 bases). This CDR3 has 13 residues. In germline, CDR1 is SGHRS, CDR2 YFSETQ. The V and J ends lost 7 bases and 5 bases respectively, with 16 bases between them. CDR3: CASWGQQGHEQYF. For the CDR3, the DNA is TGCGCCAGCTGGGGGCAACAGGGCCACGAGCAGTACTTC.

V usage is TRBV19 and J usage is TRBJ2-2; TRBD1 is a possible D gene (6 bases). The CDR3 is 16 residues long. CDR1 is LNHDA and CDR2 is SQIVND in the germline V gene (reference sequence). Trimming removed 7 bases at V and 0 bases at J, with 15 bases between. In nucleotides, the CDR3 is TGTGCCAGTACCCAGACAGGAACAGCGAACACCGGGGAGCTGTTTTTT. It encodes CASTQTGTANTGELFF.

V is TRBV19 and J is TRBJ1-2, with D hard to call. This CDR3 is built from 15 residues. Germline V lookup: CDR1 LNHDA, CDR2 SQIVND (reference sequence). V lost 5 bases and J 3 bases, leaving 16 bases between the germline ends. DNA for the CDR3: TGTGCCAGTAGTGGAGAGGAAAGGTTGGACTATGGCTACACCTTC. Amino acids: CASSGEERLDYGYTF.